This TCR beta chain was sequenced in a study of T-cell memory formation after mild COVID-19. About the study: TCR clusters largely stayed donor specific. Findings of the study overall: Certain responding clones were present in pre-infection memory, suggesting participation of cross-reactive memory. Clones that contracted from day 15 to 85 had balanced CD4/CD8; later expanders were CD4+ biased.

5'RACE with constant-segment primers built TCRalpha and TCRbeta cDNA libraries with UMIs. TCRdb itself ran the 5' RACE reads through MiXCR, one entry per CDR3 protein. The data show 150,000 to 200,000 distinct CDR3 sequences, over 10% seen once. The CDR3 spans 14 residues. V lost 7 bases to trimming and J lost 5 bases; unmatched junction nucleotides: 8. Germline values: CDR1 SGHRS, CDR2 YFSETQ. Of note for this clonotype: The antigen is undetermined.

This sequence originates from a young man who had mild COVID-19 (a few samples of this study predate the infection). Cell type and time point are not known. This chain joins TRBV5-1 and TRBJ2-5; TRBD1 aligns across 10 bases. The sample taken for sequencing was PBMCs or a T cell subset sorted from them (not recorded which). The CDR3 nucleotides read TGCGCCAGCCAAGAGACAGGGGGCGGGGAGACCCAGTACTTC. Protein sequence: CASQETGGGETQYF.